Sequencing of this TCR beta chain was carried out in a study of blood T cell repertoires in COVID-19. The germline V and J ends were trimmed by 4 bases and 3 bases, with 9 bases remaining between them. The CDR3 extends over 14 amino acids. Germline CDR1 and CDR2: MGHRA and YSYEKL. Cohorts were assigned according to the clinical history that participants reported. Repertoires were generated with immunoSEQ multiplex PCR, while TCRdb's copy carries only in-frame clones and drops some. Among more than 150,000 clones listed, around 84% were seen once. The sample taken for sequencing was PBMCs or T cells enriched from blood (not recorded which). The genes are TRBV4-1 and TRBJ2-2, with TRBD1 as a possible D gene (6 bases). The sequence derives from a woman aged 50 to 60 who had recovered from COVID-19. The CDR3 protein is CASSPTGYTGELFF. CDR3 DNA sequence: TGCGCCAGCAGCCCAACAGGGTACACCGGGGAGCTGTTTTTT.